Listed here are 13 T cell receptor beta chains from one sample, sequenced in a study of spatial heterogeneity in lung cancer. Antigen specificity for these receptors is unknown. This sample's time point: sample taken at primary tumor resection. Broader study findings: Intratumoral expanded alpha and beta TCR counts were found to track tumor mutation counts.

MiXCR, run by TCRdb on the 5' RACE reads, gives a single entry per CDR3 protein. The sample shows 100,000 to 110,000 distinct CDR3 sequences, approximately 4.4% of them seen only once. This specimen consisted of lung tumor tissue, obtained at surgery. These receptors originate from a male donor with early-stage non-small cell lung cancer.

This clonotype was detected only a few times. The CDR3 here is CASRPDRDSQTSYEQYF. The CDR3 DNA reads as TGTGCCAGCAGACCCGACAGGGATAGCCAAACTTCCTACGAGCAGTACTTC. The V and J genes are TRBV27 and TRBJ2-7, with 7 bases aligning to TRBD1. The CDR3 is 17 amino acids. The V and J ends lost 6 bases and 1 base, in that order; junction bases with no gene match: 15. Germline V lookup: CDR1 MNHEY, CDR2 SMNVEV (reference sequence).

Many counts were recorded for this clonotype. CDR3 sequence reads: CASSYDREVSYGYTF. The CDR3 coding sequence is TGTGCCAGCAGCTACGACAGGGAGGTTAGCTATGGCTACACCTTC. This rearrangement joins TRBV3-1 to TRBJ1-2; TRBD1 matches 7 bases. The CDR3 has 15 residues. V gave up 5 bases and J gave up 4 bases; unmatched junction bases: 10. From germline, CDR1 is LGHDT and CDR2 YNNKEL (reference sequence).

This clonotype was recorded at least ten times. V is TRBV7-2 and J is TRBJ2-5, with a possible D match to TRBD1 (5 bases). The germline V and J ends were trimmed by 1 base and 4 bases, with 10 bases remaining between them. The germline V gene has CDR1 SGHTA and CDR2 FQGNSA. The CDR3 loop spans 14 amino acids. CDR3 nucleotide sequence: TGTGCCAGCAGCTTAGGGGGCAGGGCAGAGACCCAGTACTTC. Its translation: CASSLGGRAETQYF.

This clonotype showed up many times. The CDR3 nucleotides read TGCAGTGTGGGGACTAGCGGCTATACAACCTACGAGCAGTACTTC. Protein product: CSVGTSGYTTYEQYF. J is TRBJ2-7 and V is TRBV20-1, with 11 bases fitting TRBD2. Germline V gene lookup returns CDR1 DFQATT and CDR2 SNEGSKA (reference sequence). The ends lost 7 bases at V and 2 bases at J; junction bases unmatched: 10. The length of the CDR3 is 15 residues.

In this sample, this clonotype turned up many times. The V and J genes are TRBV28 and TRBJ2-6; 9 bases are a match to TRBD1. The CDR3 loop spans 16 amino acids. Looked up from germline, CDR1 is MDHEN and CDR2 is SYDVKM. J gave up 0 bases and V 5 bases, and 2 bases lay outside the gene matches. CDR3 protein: CASSPTGGSGANVLTF. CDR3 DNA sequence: TGTGCCAGCAGTCCGACAGGGGGCTCTGGGGCCAACGTCCTGACTTTC.

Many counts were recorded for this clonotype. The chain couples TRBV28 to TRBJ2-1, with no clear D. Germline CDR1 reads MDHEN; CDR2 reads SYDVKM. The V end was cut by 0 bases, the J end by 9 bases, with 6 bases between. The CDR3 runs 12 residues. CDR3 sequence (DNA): TGTGCCAGCAGTTTATGGGGAATTGAGCAGTTCTTC. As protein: CASSLWGIEQFF.

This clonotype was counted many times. CDR3 region: CAISANTGANEQFF. The CDR3 DNA sequence: TGTGCCATCAGTGCCAACACAGGGGCCAATGAGCAGTTCTTC. The chain couples TRBV10-3 to TRBJ2-1, with 7 bases identical to TRBD1. CDR3 length: 14 residues. V shed 4 bases and J 6 bases; nucleotides not matched to a gene: 6. Germline V gene data show CDR1 as ENHRY and CDR2 as SYGVKD.

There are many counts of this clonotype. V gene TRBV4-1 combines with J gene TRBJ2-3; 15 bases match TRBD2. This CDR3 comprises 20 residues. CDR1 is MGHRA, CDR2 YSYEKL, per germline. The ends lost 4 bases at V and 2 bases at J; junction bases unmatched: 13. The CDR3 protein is CASSLLYGLAGGINTDTQYF. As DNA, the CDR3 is TGCGCCAGCAGCCTGCTCTATGGACTAGCGGGAGGGATCAACACAGATACGCAGTATTTT.

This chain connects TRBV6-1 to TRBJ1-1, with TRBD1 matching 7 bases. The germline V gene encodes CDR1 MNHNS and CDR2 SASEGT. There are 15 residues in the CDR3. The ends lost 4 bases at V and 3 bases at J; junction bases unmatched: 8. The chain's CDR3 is CASSARGSGDTEAFF. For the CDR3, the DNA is TGTGCCAGCAGTGCCAGGGGGAGTGGGGACACTGAAGCTTTCTTT.

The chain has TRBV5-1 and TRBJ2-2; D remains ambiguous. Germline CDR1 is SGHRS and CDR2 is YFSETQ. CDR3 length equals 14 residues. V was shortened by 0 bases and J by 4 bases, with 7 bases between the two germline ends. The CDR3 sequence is CASSLGLVTGELFF. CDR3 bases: TGCGCCAGCAGCTTGGGGCTAGTCACCGGGGAGCTGTTTTTT. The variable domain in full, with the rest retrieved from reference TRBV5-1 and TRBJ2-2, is KAGVTQTPRYLIKTRGQQVTLSCSPISGHRSVSWYQQTPGQGLQFLFEYFSETQRNKGNFPGRFSGRQFSNSRSEMNVSTLELGDSALYLCASSLGLVTGELFFGEGSRLTVL.

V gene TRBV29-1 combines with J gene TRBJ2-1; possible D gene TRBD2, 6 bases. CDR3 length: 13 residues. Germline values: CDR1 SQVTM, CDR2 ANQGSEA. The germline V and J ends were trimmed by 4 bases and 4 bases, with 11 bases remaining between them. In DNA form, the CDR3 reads TGCAGCGTTGTTCCCCGGGAGTACAATGAGCAGTTCTTC. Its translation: CSVVPREYNEQFF.

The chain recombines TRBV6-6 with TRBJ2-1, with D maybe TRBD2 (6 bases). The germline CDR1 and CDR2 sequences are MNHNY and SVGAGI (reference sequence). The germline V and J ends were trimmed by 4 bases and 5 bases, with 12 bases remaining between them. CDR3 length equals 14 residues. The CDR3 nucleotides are TGTGCCAGCAGTTTTCTCGGGGAGGACAATGAGCAGTTCTTC. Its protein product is CASSFLGEDNEQFF.

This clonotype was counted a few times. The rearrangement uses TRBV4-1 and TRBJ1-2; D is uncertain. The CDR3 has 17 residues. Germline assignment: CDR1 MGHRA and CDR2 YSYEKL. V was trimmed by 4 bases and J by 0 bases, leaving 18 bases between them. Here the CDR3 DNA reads TGCGCCAGCAGCCGCGGAGTTGACCGCCTAGCTAACTATGGCTACACCTTC. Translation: CASSRGVDRLANYGYTF.